This entry lists 22 T cell receptor beta chains sequenced from one sample in a study of blood T cells in healthy people across ages. Using a J-beta primer mix together with a sample-barcoded 5' primer, a second PCR was run for roughly 6 to 12 cycles. TCRdb fed the 5' RACE reads into MiXCR, producing one record per CDR3 protein. The sample lists about 620,000 distinct CDR3 sequences, 21% occurring once. Sequencing used blood. The receptors here all came from a man between 65 and 85 years old in good health.

Many counts were recorded for this clonotype. The rearrangement uses TRBV20-1 and TRBJ2-7, with 12 bases that match TRBD2. There are 16 residues in the CDR3. Germline loops: CDR1 DFQATT, CDR2 SNEGSKA (reference sequence). V lost 2 bases to trimming and J lost 5 bases; unmatched junction nucleotides: 10. CDR3 in DNA: TGCAGTGCTAGAACCCCCCTAGCGGGAGGGGAACACGAGCAGTACTTC. It is translated as CSARTPLAGGEHEQYF.

This clonotype was detected a few times. V usage is TRBV20-1 and J usage is TRBJ2-7, with D tentatively TRBD1 (6 bases). Germline V gives CDR1 DFQATT, CDR2 SNEGSKA (reference sequence). This CDR3 has 14 amino acids. Trimming cost V 3 bases and J 4 bases, with 16 bases left between them. The CDR3 sequence: CSARGDRSAYEQYF. In DNA form, the CDR3 reads TGCAGTGCTAGGGGAGACAGGTCCGCATACGAGCAGTACTTC.

The J gene is TRBJ2-5, the V gene TRBV6-1; tentative D call: TRBD1 (6 bases). The J call may be wrong; the DNA end is better matched by TRBJ2-7. The CDR3 is made up of 13 amino acids. CDR1 MNHNS and CDR2 SASEGT come from the germline V gene. CDR3 bases: TGTGCCAGCACGTTCACAGGGCCCTACGAGCAGTACTTC. Its translation: CASTFTGPYEQYF.

This chain uses TRBV12-3 or TRBV12-4 with TRBJ2-4; 9 positions match TRBD1. This CDR3 region has 15 residues. Germline trimming cut 6 bases from V and 4 bases from J; bases unmatched to any gene: 7. For the CDR3, the DNA is TGTGCCAGCAGCCTTGGGGGGACAGGGAAAAACATTCAGTACTTC. Protein: CASSLGGTGKNIQYF.

The rearrangement uses TRBV7-2 and TRBJ2-1; the D gene is possibly TRBD2 (5 bases). Germline CDR1 reads SGHTA; CDR2 reads FQGNSA. The CDR3 sequence is 12 residues long. Trimming cost V 6 bases and J 4 bases, with 7 bases left between them. The CDR3 reads CASSTRYNEQFF. The CDR3 DNA sequence: TGTGCCAGCAGTACTAGGTACAATGAGCAGTTCTTC.

This CDR3 is CASSVTSETQYF. The CDR3 DNA sequence: TGTGCCAGCAGTGTGACTTCAGAGACCCAGTACTTC. The V gene is TRBV6-1, the J gene TRBJ2-5; D gene uncertain. Germline CDR1 and CDR2: MNHNS and SASEGT. V shed 4 bases and J shed 4 bases, with 7 bases lying between them. This CDR3 contains 12 residues.

This clonotype turned up a few times. The junction and the germline gene differ at one end; a read error may be behind it. The chain links TRBV7-2 to TRBJ2-1; no reliable D call. Germline V CDR1 and CDR2: SGHTA, FQGNSA. The CDR3 has 12 residues. CDR3 in amino acids: CASKTVYYEQFF. CDR3 DNA sequence: TGTGCCAGCAAGACCGTCTACTATGAGCAGTTCTTC.

As to this clonotype: One end of the junction varies from germline; a read error may be responsible. V usage is TRBV5-1 and J usage is TRBJ2-5; TRBD1 might be the D (6 bases). The germline CDR1 and CDR2 sequences are SGHRS and YFSETQ. This CDR3 contains 16 residues. The chain's CDR3 is CANSLAMTGSEGTQYF. The DNA for the CDR3 is TGCGCCAACAGCTTGGCCATGACAGGTTCAGAAGGGACCCAGTACTTC.

The chain joins TRBV20-1 to TRBJ2-3; D gene uncertain. V dropped 5 bases and J dropped 8 bases, with 17 bases sitting between them. CDR3 length: 13 amino acids. CDR1 and CDR2 from the germline V gene are DFQATT and SNEGSKA (reference sequence). The CDR3 sequence is CSAAASGTSTQYF. Written as DNA, the CDR3 is TGCAGTGCTGCCGCCTCAGGAACGAGTACGCAGTATTTT.

This clonotype was seen more than once but under ten times. The chain employs TRBV27 and TRBJ2-6, with D uncertain. V dropped 2 bases and J dropped 2 bases, with 10 bases sitting between them. The germline V gene encodes CDR1 MNHEY and CDR2 SMNVEV (reference sequence). The CDR3 is 16 residues long. The CDR3 loop reads CASSLQIRAGANVLTF. CDR3 DNA sequence: TGTGCCAGCAGTTTACAGATAAGGGCTGGGGCCAACGTCCTGACTTTC.

The chain links TRBV5-1 to TRBJ1-1; D might be TRBD1 (6 bases). The CDR3 consists of 17 residues. The V gene lost 2 bases and the J gene lost 5 bases, with 22 bases spanning the gap. Germline V lookup: CDR1 SGHRS, CDR2 YFSETQ. CDR3 amino acids: CASSFQGLRRRGTEAFF. The CDR3 DNA reads TGCGCCAGCAGCTTCCAAGGCCTCAGACGTAGGGGGACTGAAGCTTTCTTT.

The genes are TRBV3-1 and TRBJ2-5, with D maybe TRBD1 (6 bases). V lost 3 bases to trimming and J lost 11 bases, with 22 bases between them. Germline V gene lookup returns CDR1 LGHDT and CDR2 YNNKEL (reference sequence). The CDR3 is made up of 15 amino acids. CDR3 amino acids: CASSQGGQRTTSQYF. CDR3 DNA: TGTGCCAGCAGCCAGGGTGGACAGAGAACTACGAGTCAGTACTTC.

The chain employs TRBV10-3 and TRBJ2-2, with D hard to call. Trimming left V 6 bases short and J 0 bases short, with 11 bases between. This CDR3 is built from 15 residues. Germline CDR1 is ENHRY and CDR2 is SYGVKD. The chain's CDR3 is CAIRGQATNTGELFF. The DNA for the CDR3 is TGTGCCATCAGGGGTCAGGCGACGAACACCGGGGAGCTGTTTTTT.

This clonotype came up many times. This sequence joins TRBV25-1 and TRBJ2-7; 8 bases fit TRBD2. Per germline, CDR1 MGHDK and CDR2 SYGVNS. The CDR3 runs 14 residues. Trimming at V came to 1 base and at J to 6 bases, leaving 5 bases not matched to a gene. The CDR3 sequence is CASSEFGLASEQYF. CDR3 nucleotide sequence: TGTGCCAGCAGTGAATTCGGACTAGCCTCCGAGCAGTACTTC.

This chain's CDR3 is CSVDRGGNEQFF. CDR3 in DNA: TGCAGCGTTGACAGGGGGGGGAATGAGCAGTTCTTC. This chain connects TRBV29-1 to TRBJ2-1; TRBD1 or TRBD2 may be the D gene (7 bases each). The germline V and J ends were trimmed by 3 bases and 7 bases, with 10 bases remaining between them. The CDR3 sequence is 12 residues long. Germline V gives CDR1 SQVTM, CDR2 ANQGSEA.

The chain carries TRBV7-9 and TRBJ2-5; 8 bases line up with TRBD2. The J call may not be correct, given that the DNA end is closer to TRBJ2-7. Germline V gene sequence: CDR1 SEHNR, CDR2 FQNEAQ (reference sequence). CDR3 length: 15 amino acids. CDR3 nucleotide sequence: TGTGCCAGCAGCCAGGGAAGCGGGAGAGTGAACGAGCAGTACTTC. Protein product: CASSQGSGRVNEQYF.

This clonotype has just a few counts. This sequence joins TRBV4-3 and TRBJ2-7; D uncertain. The CDR3 totals 15 residues. Germline CDR1 LGHNA, CDR2 YSLEER. Between the trimmed V and J ends, which lost 0 bases and 6 bases, there was a span of 15 bases. This CDR3 reads CASSQDLETKVEQYF. In nucleotides, the CDR3 is TGCGCCAGCAGCCAAGATCTGGAGACAAAGGTCGAGCAGTACTTC.

This clonotype appeared once. The chain uses TRBV21-1 and TRBJ2-2; the table names TRBD1, a call not compared with the DNA. TRBV21-1 is assigned pseudogene status. This CDR3 is built from 16 residues. CDR3 sequence reads: CASSTRLPERGGELFF. CDR3 sequence (DNA): TGTGCCAGCAGCACCCGACTACCGGAAAGGGGCGGGGAGCTGTTTTTT.

This sequence joins TRBV7-8 and TRBJ2-1; no clear D gene. The germline V gene encodes CDR1 SGHVS and CDR2 FQNEAQ. The V and J ends lost 5 bases and 8 bases respectively, with 10 bases between them. CDR3 length: 12 residues. CDR3 DNA sequence: TGTGCCAGCAGCCTAGATACGTATGAGCAGTTCTTC. It encodes CASSLDTYEQFF.

This clonotype has at least ten counts. The rearrangement links TRBV24-1 to TRBJ2-2; D may be TRBD1 (5 bases). V lost 7 bases and J lost 4, with 9 bases in between. The CDR3 spans 13 residues. CDR1 is KGHDR, CDR2 SFDVKD, per germline. The CDR3 DNA reads as TGTGCCACCAGCCAGGGTAGCACCGGGGAGCTGTTTTTT. Translated: CATSQGSTGELFF.

This clonotype was counted only a few times. This sequence joins TRBV2 and TRBJ2-1; no reliable D call. Gene TRBJ2-5 matches the end of the DNA better, so the J call may be wrong. Per germline, CDR1 SNHLY and CDR2 FYNNEI. This CDR3 comprises 14 residues. The CDR3 DNA reads as TGTGCCAGCAGTCATCCGCTAGTTAAAGAGACCCAGTACTTC. It encodes CASSHPLVKETQYF.

The chain combines TRBV20-1 with TRBJ2-3, with D tentatively TRBD2 (5 bases). V was clipped by 3 bases and J by 2 bases, with 9 bases between them. The CDR3 extends over 13 amino acids. Germline CDR1 reads DFQATT; CDR2 reads SNEGSKA (reference sequence). The CDR3 sequence is CSASRTVTDTQYF. The CDR3, as DNA: TGCAGTGCTAGTCGGACTGTCACAGATACGCAGTATTTT.